This T cell receptor (beta chain) came from a study of regulatory T cells in long-lasting Graves disease. Ten or more counts support this clonotype. According to the study, TCR beta libraries were built with iRepertoire HTBI primers and CDR3-region Arm-PCR. TCRdb used MiXCR to reprocess the multiplex PCR reads, holding one entry per CDR3 protein. The data show around 400,000 distinct CDR3 sequences, with roughly 15% seen just once and over 20% held by the top ten. As for time point: newly diagnosed GD, antithyroid drugs for less than 3 months. Following extraction of RNA from PBMCs, that RNA was used to make the TCR library. Per the germline V gene, CDR1 is MNHEY and CDR2 is SMNVEV (reference sequence). Deletions cut 3 bases from V and 4 bases from J, with 6 bases between. This CDR3 has 13 residues.

The chain combines TRBV27 with TRBJ2-2; D gene uncertain. The source of this sequence is a female donor with Graves disease. The sequencing used peripheral blood mononuclear cells (PBMCs), collected at new diagnosis, from a patient treated with antithyroid drugs. CDR3 nucleotide sequence: TGTGCCAGCAGTTTGCCCGCCACCGGGGAGCTGTTTTTT. It yields the protein CASSLPATGELFF.